The entry that follows covers one TCR beta chain sequence. Its antigen is still unknown. Germline lookup yields CDR1 SGHNT and CDR2 YENEEA. This CDR3 spans 14 amino acids. Libraries of TCR beta chains were produced by 5' RACE (UMI-labeled). TCRdb reworked the 5' RACE reads into one entry per CDR3 protein, no DNA. The sample data list about 11,000 distinct CDR3 sequences. The sample originates from a study of human CD8 memory T cell subsets. Study results and limitations: The T cell repertoires of the stem-like memory and precursor exhausted subsets exhibited minimal overlap with one another. Greater diversity was suggested by Chao1 estimates for stem-like memory T cells than for precursor exhausted T cells.

Enrichment for total CD8+ T cells was performed by negative magnetic separation. This TCR derives from a human donor in good health. Sequenced input: CD8+ T cells from PBMCs. The chain is built from TRBV11-3 and TRBJ2-2; TCRdb lists TRBD1, though no DNA is available to test this call. The CDR3 region is CASSPLTGTGELFF.